The 2 T cell receptor beta chains below all came from one sample that was sequenced in a study of T cell clonality in common variable immunodeficiency. Sequencing used immunoSEQ multiplex PCR; TCRdb keeps in-frame clones, though not all of them. The table lists some 38,000 clones, with no singletons. Material: peripheral blood mononuclear cells. The receptors originated from a person between 18 and 70 years old in good health.

Many counts were recorded for this clone. The CDR3 is cut off 3 residues early in the read; its end comes from the germline J gene. The chain combines TRBV19 with TRBJ2-1; the match to TRBD2 covers 10 bases. The V gene's germline CDR1 is LNHDA and CDR2 SQIVND (reference sequence). There are 15 residues in the CDR3. V shed 3 bases, J shed 5 bases, and the junction held 4 bases outside the gene matches. CDR3: CASSIIGLADNEQFF. The sequenced part of the CDR3 DNA is TGTGCCAGTAGTATCATCGGACTAGCGGACAATGAG.

This clone appeared many times. The CDR3 end lies 3 residues beyond the end of the read and is filled in from the germline J gene. V and J are TRBV5-1 and TRBJ2-7, with TRBD2 matching over 9 bases. The CDR3 runs 15 residues. V gave up 0 bases and J gave up 6 bases; unmatched junction bases: 7. Germline assignment: CDR1 SGHRS and CDR2 YFSETQ. CDR3 DNA (partial): TGCGCCAGCAGCTTGGAGGCGGGAGGGCCCATCGAG. Translating it yields CASSLEAGGPIE. The entire CDR3 protein reads CASSLEAGGPIEQYF.